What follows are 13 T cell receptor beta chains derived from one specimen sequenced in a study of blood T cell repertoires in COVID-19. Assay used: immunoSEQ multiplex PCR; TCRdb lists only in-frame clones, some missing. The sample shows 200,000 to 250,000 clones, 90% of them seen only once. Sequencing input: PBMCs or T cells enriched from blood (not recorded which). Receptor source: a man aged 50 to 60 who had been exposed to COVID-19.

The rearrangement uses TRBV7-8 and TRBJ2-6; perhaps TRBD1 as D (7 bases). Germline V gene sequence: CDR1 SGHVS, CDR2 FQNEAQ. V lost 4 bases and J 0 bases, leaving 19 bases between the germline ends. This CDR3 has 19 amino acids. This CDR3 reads CASSSQGPGGSSGANVLTF. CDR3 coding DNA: TGTGCCAGCAGCTCACAGGGGCCTGGGGGGTCCTCTGGGGCCAACGTCCTGACTTTC.

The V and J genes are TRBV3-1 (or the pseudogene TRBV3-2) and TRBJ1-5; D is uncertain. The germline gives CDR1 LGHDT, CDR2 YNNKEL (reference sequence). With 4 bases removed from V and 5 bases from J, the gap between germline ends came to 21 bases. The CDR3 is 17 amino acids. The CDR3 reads CASSPSAPFWHHQPQHF. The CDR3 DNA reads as TGTGCCAGCAGCCCCAGTGCTCCCTTTTGGCATCATCAGCCCCAGCATTTT.

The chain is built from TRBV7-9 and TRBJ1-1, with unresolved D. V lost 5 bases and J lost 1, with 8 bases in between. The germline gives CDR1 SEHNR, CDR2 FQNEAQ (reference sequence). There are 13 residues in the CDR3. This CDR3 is CASSLTSNTEAFF. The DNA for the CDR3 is TGTGCCAGCAGCCTTACATCGAACACTGAAGCTTTCTTT.

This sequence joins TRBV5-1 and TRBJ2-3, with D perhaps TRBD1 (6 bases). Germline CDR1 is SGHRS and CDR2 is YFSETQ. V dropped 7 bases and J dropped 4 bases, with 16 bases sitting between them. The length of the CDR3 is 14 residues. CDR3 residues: CASGPQGRADTQYF. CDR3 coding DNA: TGCGCCAGCGGTCCACAGGGACGGGCAGATACGCAGTATTTT.

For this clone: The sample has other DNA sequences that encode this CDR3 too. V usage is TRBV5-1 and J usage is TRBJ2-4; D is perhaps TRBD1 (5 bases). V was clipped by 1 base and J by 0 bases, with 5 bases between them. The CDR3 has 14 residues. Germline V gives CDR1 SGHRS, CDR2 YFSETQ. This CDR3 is CASSLTGAKNIQYF. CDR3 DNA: TGCGCCAGCAGCTTGACAGGAGCCAAAAACATTCAGTACTTC.

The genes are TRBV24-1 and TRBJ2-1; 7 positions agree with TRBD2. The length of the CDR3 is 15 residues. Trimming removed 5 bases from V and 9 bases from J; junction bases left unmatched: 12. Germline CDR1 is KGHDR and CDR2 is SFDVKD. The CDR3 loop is CATSVPGLVGTEQFF. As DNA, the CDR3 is TGTGCCACCAGTGTCCCCGGACTAGTGGGGACTGAGCAGTTCTTC.

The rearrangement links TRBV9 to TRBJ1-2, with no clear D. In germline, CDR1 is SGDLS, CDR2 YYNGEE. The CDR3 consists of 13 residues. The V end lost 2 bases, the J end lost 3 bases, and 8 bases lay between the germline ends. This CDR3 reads CASSVNTDYGYTF. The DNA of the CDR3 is TGTGCCAGCAGCGTCAACACAGACTATGGCTACACCTTC. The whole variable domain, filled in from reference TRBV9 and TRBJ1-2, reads DSGVTQTPKHLITATGQRVTLRCSPRSGDLSVYWYQQSLDQGLQFLIQYYNGEERAKGNILERFSAQQFPDLHSELNLSSLELGDSALYFCASSVNTDYGYTFGSGTRLTVV.

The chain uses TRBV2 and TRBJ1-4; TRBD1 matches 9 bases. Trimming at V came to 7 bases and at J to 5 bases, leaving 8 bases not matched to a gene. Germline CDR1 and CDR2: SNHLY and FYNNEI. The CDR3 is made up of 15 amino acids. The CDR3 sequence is CASIKQGAENEKLFF. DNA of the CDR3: TGTGCCAGCATCAAACAGGGGGCCGAGAATGAAAAACTGTTTTTT.

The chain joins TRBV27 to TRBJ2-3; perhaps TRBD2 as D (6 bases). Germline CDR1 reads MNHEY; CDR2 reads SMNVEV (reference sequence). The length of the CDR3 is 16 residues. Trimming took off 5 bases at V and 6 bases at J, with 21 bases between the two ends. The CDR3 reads CASSGFGGGSGDTQYF. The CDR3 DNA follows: TGTGCCAGCAGTGGGTTCGGGGGAGGCTCGGGCGATACGCAGTATTTT.

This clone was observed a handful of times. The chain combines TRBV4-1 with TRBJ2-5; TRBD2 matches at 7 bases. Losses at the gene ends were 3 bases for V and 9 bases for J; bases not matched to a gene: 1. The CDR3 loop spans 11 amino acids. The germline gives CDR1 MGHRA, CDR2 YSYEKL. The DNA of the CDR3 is TGCGCCAGCAGCCAGGGAGGGGCCCAGTACTTC. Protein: CASSQGGAQYF.

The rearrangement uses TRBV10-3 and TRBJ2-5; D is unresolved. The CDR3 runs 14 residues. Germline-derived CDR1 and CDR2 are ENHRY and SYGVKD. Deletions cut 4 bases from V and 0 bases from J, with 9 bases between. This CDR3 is CAISGGSYQETQYF. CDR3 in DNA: TGTGCCATCAGTGGAGGTAGTTACCAAGAGACCCAGTACTTC.

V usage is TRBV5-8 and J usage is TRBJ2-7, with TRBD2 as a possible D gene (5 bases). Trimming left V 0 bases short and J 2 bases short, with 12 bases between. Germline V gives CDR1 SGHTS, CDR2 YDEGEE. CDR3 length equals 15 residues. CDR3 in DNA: TGTGCCAGCAGCTTGGCCCTATGGAGGACCTACGAGCAGTACGTC. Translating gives CASSLALWRTYEQYV.

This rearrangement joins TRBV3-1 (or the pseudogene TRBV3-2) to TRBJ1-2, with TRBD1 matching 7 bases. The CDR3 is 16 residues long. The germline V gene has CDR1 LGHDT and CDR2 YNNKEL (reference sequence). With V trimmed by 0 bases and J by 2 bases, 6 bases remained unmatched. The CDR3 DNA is TGTGCCAGCAGCCAAGATAGCGGCAGGGGGAACTATGGCTACACCTTC. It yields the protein CASSQDSGRGNYGYTF.